This T cell receptor beta chain was captured by sequencing in a study of T cells in women clearing cervical HPV infection. Study results and limitations: Cases carried less TRBV6-7 than controls: approximately 0.1% versus 0.16%.

In the case of this clone: What it binds is not known. Coverage ceases 3 residues before the CDR3 finishes, and the germline J gene fills in the end.

TCRdb's table, derived via immunoSEQ multiplex PCR, lists solely in-frame clones and lacks some. This sample carries 40,000 to 55,000 clones, with about 1% going to the ten biggest clones. The CDR3 is made up of 15 amino acids. Germline V gene lookup returns CDR1 SEHNR and CDR2 FQNEAQ (reference sequence). The chain has TRBV7-9 and TRBJ1-2, with 9 positions matching TRBD1. The TCR comes from a woman aged 18-70 years with a cervical HPV16 infection that either progressed to CIN3+ or cleared (not recorded which). Source material: blood buffy coat. The CDR3 sequence is CASSFRDREPGDYTF. The sequenced CDR3 bases are TGTGCCAGCAGCTTTCGGGACAGGGAACCGGGGGAC.